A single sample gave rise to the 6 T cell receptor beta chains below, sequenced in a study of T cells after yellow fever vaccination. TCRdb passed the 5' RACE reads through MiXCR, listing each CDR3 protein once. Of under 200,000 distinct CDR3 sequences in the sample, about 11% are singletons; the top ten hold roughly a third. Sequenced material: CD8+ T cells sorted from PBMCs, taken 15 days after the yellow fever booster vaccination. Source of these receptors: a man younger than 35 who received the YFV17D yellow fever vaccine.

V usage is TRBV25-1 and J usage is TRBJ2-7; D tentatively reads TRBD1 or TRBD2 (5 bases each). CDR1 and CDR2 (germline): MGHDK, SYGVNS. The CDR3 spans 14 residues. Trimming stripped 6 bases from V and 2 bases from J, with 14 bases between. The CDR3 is CASRTDGTPYEQYF. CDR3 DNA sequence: TGTGCCAGCAGGACGGACGGGACCCCCTACGAGCAGTACTTC.

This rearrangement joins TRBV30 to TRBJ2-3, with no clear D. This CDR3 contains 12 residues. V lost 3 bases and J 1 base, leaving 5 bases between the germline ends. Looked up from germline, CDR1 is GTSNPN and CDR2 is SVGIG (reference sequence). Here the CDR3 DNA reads TGTGCCTGGAGCCCTCGCACAGATACGCAGTATTTT. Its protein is CAWSPRTDTQYF.

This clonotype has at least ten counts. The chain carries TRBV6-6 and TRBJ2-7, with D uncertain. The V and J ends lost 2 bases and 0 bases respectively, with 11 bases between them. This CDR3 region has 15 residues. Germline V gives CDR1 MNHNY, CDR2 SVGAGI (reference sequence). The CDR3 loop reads CASSYTATSSYEQYV. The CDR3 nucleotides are TGTGCCAGCAGTTACACAGCCACAAGCTCCTACGAGCAGTACGTC.

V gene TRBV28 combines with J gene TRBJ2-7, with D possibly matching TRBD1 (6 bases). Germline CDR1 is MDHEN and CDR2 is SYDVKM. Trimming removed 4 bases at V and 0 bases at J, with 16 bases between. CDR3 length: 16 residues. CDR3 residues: CASSSVTGGASYEQYV. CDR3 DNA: TGTGCCAGCAGTTCCGTGACAGGCGGTGCCTCCTACGAGCAGTACGTC.

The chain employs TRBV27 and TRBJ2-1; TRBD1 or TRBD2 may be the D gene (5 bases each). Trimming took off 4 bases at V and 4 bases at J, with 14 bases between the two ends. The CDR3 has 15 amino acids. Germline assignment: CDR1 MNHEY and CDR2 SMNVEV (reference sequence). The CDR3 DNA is TGTGCCAGCAGTTCAGGGACCACCCCGTACAATGAGCAGTTCTTC. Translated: CASSSGTTPYNEQFF.

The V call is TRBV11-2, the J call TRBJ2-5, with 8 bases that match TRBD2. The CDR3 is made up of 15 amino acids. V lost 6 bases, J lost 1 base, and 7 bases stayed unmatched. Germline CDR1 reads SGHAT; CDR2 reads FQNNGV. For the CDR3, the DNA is TGTGCCAGCAGTAAAGGCCGGGGGGGCCAAGAGACCCAGTACTTC. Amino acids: CASSKGRGGQETQYF.